These 2 T cell receptor beta chains came from one sample sequenced in a study of CD8+CD57+ T cells in acquired aplastic anemia. CDR3 and TCR beta VDJ profiling relied on a genomic DNA template. TCRdb itself ran the reads through MiXCR, one entry per CDR3 protein. Of a few hundred thousand distinct CDR3 sequences listed, around three fifths are singletons. Only patients with CD8+CD57+ cell expansion on flow cytometry were chosen for sequencing. Sequenced sample: sorted CD4+, CD8+, or CD8+CD57+ T cells (not recorded which) from PBMCs. The receptor source for this set is a human donor with aplastic anemia.

A word on this clonotype: A single base separates this from a much larger clone, so it may be a read error. The gene calls are TRBV4-1 and TRBJ1-4, with TRBD1 matching over 10 bases. The CDR3 consists of 15 residues. Germline lookup yields CDR1 MGHRA and CDR2 YSYEKL. The CDR3 DNA reads TGCGCCAGCAGCCGGGGGACAGGGGTAAATGGAAAACTGTTTTTT. Its protein product is CASSRGTGVNGKLFF.

This chain links TRBV6-5 with TRBJ1-2; 7 bases are a match to TRBD1. J gave up 12 bases and V 5 bases, and 6 bases lay outside the gene matches. This CDR3 spans 11 amino acids. The germline V gene has CDR1 MNHEY and CDR2 SVGAGI. The CDR3 loop reads CASSGTVGNTF. CDR3 nucleotides: TGTGCCAGCAGTGGGACAGTCGGAAACACCTTC.